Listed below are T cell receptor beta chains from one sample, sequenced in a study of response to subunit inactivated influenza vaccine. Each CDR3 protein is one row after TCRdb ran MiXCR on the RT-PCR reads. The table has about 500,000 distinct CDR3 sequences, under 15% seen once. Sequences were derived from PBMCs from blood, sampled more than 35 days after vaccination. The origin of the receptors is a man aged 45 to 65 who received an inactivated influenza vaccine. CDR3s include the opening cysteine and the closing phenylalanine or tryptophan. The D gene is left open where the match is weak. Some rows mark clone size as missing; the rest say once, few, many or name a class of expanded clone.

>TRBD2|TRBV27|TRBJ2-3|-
TGTGCCAGCAGTTTTTTAAGCGGGAGATGGGGAACAGATACGCAGTATTTT
CASSFLSGRWGTDTQYF
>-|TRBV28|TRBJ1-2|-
TGTGCCAGCAGCCCGACCGGGGATCGGGGCTACACCTTC
CASSPTGDRGYTF
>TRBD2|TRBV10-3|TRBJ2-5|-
TGTGCCATCAGCTCCGGGACTAGCGGGACTGACCAAGAGACCCAGTACTTC
CAISSGTSGTDQETQYF
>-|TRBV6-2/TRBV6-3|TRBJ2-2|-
TGTGCCAGCAGTTTAATAGCAGTCGGGGAGCTGTTTTTT
CASSLIAVGELFF
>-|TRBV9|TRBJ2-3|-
TGTGCCAGCAGCGAAGGCGTGGGAGGAGGCCCAGATACGCAGTATTTT
CASSEGVGGGPDTQYF
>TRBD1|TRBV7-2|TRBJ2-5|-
TGTGCCAGCAGCTTAGGACAGGGGGGGATGAAGACCCAGTACTTC
CASSLGQGGMKTQYF
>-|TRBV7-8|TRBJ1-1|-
TGTGCCAGCAGCCCACACTGGGCCGAGGTGAACACTGAAGCTTTCTTT
CASSPHWAEVNTEAFF
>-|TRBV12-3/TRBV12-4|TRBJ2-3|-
TGTGCCAGCAGTTTTAGGGGGGCGGGCACAGATACGCAGTATTTT
CASSFRGAGTDTQYF
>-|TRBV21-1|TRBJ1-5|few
TGTGCCAGTCGCAGGGGTTTCGGCAATCAGCCCCAGCATTTT
CASRRGFGNQPQHF
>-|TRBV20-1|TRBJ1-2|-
TGCAGTGCTAGAGATGGGGCAGGCGTTACCTATGGCTACACCTTC
CSARDGAGVTYGYTF
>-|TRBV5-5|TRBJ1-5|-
TGTGCCAGCAGCTTGGTCGTTAATAGCAATCAGCCCCAGCATTTT
CASSLVVNSNQPQHF
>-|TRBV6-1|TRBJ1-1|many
TGTGCCAGCAGTGATACTGAAGCTTTCTTT
CASSDTEAFF
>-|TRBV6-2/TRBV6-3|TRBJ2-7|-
TGTGCCAGCAACTGGGGGTCCTACGAGCAGTACTTC
CASNWGSYEQYF
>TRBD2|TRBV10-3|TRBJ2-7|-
TGTGCCAATAGCGGGAGTGGATACGAGCAGTACTTC
CANSGSGYEQYF
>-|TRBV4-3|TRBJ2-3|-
TGCGCCAGCAGCCAAGATTTTGACATTAGCACAGATACGCAGTATTTT
CASSQDFDISTDTQYF
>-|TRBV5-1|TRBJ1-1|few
TGCGCCAGCAGCTTGACTGGGGGCGCATACACTGAAGCTTTCTTT
CASSLTGGAYTEAFF
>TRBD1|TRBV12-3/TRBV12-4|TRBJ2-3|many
TGTGCCAGCAGTTTCCGGGACAGGGAGACAGATACGCAGTATTTT
CASSFRDRETDTQYF
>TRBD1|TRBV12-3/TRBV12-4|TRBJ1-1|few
TGTGCCAGCAGTGCTCGACAGGGGAACACTGAAGCTTTCTTT
CASSARQGNTEAFF
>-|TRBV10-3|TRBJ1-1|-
TGTGCCATCAGTGAAGGGATCTCCACTGAAGCTTTCTTT
CAISEGISTEAFF
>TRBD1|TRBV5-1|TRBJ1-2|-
TGCGCCAGCAGCTTGAGCGCGACAGGGACTTCGTATGGCTACACCTTC
CASSLSATGTSYGYTF
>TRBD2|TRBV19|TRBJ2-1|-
TGTGCCAGTAGTATTGGGGGTACCGGGAGGGGCGGGAATGAGCAGTTCTTC
CASSIGGTGRGGNEQFF
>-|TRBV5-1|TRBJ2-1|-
TGCGCCAGCAGCTTGGCCAGGGACTACAATGAGCAGTTCTTC
CASSLARDYNEQFF
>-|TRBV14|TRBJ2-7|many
TGTGCCAGCAGCCAGCGCTACGAGCAGTACTTC
CASSQRYEQYF
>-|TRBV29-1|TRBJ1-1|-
TGCAGCGACAAGGGTTTCGGCCCTAAAGCTTTCTTT
CSDKGFGPKAFF